The following is a T cell receptor beta chain sequence with its context. Systemic immunosuppression or a history of autoimmune disease excluded patients. Blood sampling took place at baseline, cycle 4 day 1, and cycle 7 day 1. TCRdb's table, derived via immunoSEQ multiplex PCR, lists solely in-frame clones and lacks some. The sample contains 53,000 or so clones, approximately 93% of which appear only once. This CDR3 is built from 13 residues. The germline V gene has CDR1 SGHAT and CDR2 FQNNGV. The V end was cut by 5 bases, the J end by 6 bases, with 14 bases between. This sample was taken from a study of OX40 agonist ivuxolimab in advanced cancers.

The gene calls are TRBV11-2 and TRBJ2-7; D gene uncertain. Sequencing used CD4+ or CD8+ T cells sorted from blood, obtained in a trial of the OX40 agonist ivuxolimab. The clonotype comes from an adult with an advanced solid tumor such as melanoma, head and neck, liver or kidney cancer. CDR3 in amino acids: CASSLRTPGEQYF. CDR3 nucleotide sequence: TGTGCCAGCAGCCTGAGGACGCCAGGCGAGCAGTACTTC.